The 9 T cell receptor beta chains below were found in one sample sequenced in a study of tumor and adjacent non-tumor tissue in lung cancer. TCRbeta libraries were built with three rounds of nested PCR, modified from ARM-PCR. One entry per CDR3 protein results from TCRdb running MiXCR on the multiplex PCR reads. The data contain 40,000 to 45,000 distinct CDR3 sequences, about three fifths of them seen just once; the ten biggest clones take up 45% to 50%. The template was RNA from unsorted bulk tissue. This non-tumor lung sample came from over 3 cm beyond the tumor edge. The specimen sequenced was distant non-tumor lung tissue. The receptors here all came from a man aged 45-60 years with non-small cell lung cancer.

Concerning this clonotype: One junction end does not reproduce the germline sequence, and a read error may be involved. The chain links TRBV5-1 to TRBJ1-2; D gene uncertain. Germline V CDR1 and CDR2: SGHRS, YFSETQ. There are 14 residues in the CDR3. CDR3 residues: CASSLDTSNYGHTF. In DNA form, the CDR3 reads TGCGCCAGCAGCTTGGACACTTCTAACTATGGCCACACCTTC.

Details on this clonotype: With a much larger clone just one base away, this may be a read error. The J gene is TRBJ2-6, the V gene TRBV6-5; no reliable D call. This CDR3 has 15 residues. Per the germline V gene, CDR1 is MNHEY and CDR2 is SVGAGI. The CDR3 is CASIYDGSGANVLTF. CDR3 in DNA: TGTGCCAGCATTTACGACGGCTCTGGGGCCAACGTCCTGACTTTC.

Worth noting for this clonotype: It is likely a read error, because the conserved phenylalanine at the end of the CDR3 is missing. J is TRBJ2-2 and V is TRBV6-5; the D gene is possibly TRBD2 (6 bases). Germline loops: CDR1 MNHEY, CDR2 SVGAGI. The length of the CDR3 is 14 residues. The CDR3 DNA sequence: TGTGCCATCAGTTACATGGCGGGAACCGGGGAGCTGTTTCTT. The encoded protein is CAISYMAGTGELFL.

The sample holds many counts of this clonotype. The V call is TRBV20-1, the J call TRBJ2-1, with 10 bases matching TRBD2. Germline trimming cut 5 bases from V and 5 bases from J; bases unmatched to any gene: 6. The CDR3 has 14 residues. Germline CDR1 and CDR2: DFQATT and SNEGSKA (reference sequence). CDR3 protein: CSAESGGAHNEQFF. The CDR3 DNA is TGCAGTGCTGAAAGCGGGGGGGCCCACAATGAGCAGTTCTTC.

About this clonotype: This may come from a read error, since a much larger clone is one base off. The CDR3 does not end in the conserved phenylalanine or tryptophan, so this is likely a read error. The rearrangement joins TRBV28 to TRBJ2-5, with D perhaps given as TRBD1 or TRBD2 (6 bases each). The V gene lost 11 bases and the J gene lost 4 bases, with 17 bases spanning the gap. Germline CDR1 reads MDHEN; CDR2 reads SYDVKM. CDR3 size: 13 residues. The CDR3 nucleotides read TGTGCCGCCCCCTCGGGGGCAGGAGAGACCCAGTACCTC. It encodes CAAPSGAGETQYL.

For this clonotype: At one boundary the junction diverges from the germline segment, which might be a read error. The chain joins TRBV11-3 to TRBJ2-1; D possibly corresponds to TRBD2 (7 bases). Germline assignment: CDR1 SGHNT and CDR2 YENEEA. The CDR3 contains 14 residues. Here the CDR3 reads CASSLDRGGGGQFF. CDR3 bases: TGCGCCAGCAGCTTAGATCGAGGGGGGGGCGGGCAGTTCTTC.

Comments on this clonotype: A read error may account for a junction end that differs from germline. The gene calls are TRBV6-1 and TRBJ1-6, with D possibly matching TRBD1 (5 bases). CDR3 length: 17 residues. Per the germline V gene, CDR1 is MNHNS and CDR2 is SASEGT. CDR3 nucleotides: TGTGCCAGCAGTGAAGTTCGGACTGACAGCTATAATTCACCCCTCCCCTTT. Translating it yields CASSEVRTDSYNSPLPF.

V and J are TRBV20-1 and TRBJ2-3; 8 bases line up with TRBD2. This CDR3 contains 13 residues. Per germline, CDR1 DFQATT and CDR2 SNEGSKA (reference sequence). V trimming: 3 bases; J trimming: 5 bases; junction bases outside the gene matches: 4. The CDR3 sequence is CSASTGGQDTQYF. CDR3 in DNA: TGCAGTGCTAGTACGGGGGGGCAAGATACGCAGTATTTT.

In the case of this clonotype: A single base separates this from a much larger clone, so it may be a read error. CDR3 DNA: TGTGCCAGCAGCTCCTTTTCTAGCCGCGTCACAGATATGCAGTATTTT. This encodes CASSSFSSRVTDMQYF. The chain couples TRBV13 to TRBJ2-3, with D possibly matching TRBD2 (5 bases). This CDR3 is 16 amino acids long. Per germline, CDR1 PRHDT and CDR2 FYEKMQ (reference sequence).